The present entry profiles one T cell receptor beta chain with its context. The data derive from a study of blood T cell repertoires in COVID-19. People in the exposed group encountered a COVID-19 case within 2 weeks before entering the study. Method: immunoSEQ multiplex PCR; TCRdb's copy keeps in-frame clones and lacks some. This sample carries almost 350,000 clones, approximately 91% of them seen once, and the ten largest clones take over 0.9%. Sequencing was carried out using PBMCs or T cells enriched from blood (not recorded which). The clonotype was recovered from a woman in her twenties or thirties who had been exposed to COVID-19.

The CDR3 DNA reads as TGTGCCAGTAGCCAACAGGTCGGAGATACGCAGTATTTT. It yields the protein CASSQQVGDTQYF. The chain recombines TRBV19 with TRBJ2-3; maybe TRBD1 (5 bases). CDR1 and CDR2 from the germline V gene are LNHDA and SQIVND (reference sequence). V shed 6 bases and J shed 5 bases, with 12 bases lying between them. CDR3 length: 13 residues.